This TCR beta chain emerged from a study of T cell changes during pregnancy in multiple sclerosis. Germline loops: CDR1 ENHRY, CDR2 SYGVKD. The CDR3 has 16 amino acids. V lost 2 bases, J lost 8 bases, and 12 bases stayed unmatched. Here immunoSEQ multiplex PCR was the method, and the copy in TCRdb shows in-frame clones only, minus some. The table has tens of thousands of clones, around 96% seen once; the top ten hold about 2.5%. This clonotype was sampled from a female donor with multiple sclerosis, enrolled in a pregnancy study. The rearrangement joins TRBV10-3 to TRBJ2-4, with 7 bases aligning to TRBD1. The source was CD8+ T cells from peripheral blood mononuclear cells, collected after pregnancy. This CDR3 is CAISETGSRGWDIQYF. The CDR3 coding sequence is TGTGCCATCAGTGAGACGGGTAGCAGGGGGTGGGACATTCAGTACTTC.